This T cell receptor (beta chain) emerged from a study of blood T cell repertoires in COVID-19. In the study overall: The United States, Italy and Spain provided the acute and convalescent COVID-19 samples.

TCRdb's table, derived via immunoSEQ multiplex PCR, lists solely in-frame clones and lacks some. Of roughly 250,000 clones listed, roughly 86% are singletons. This TCR was recovered from a woman aged 50 to 60 with acute or convalescent COVID-19. The specimen sequenced was peripheral blood.

In nucleotides, the CDR3 is TGTGCCATCAGTACTACTAGCGGTCGATACAATGAGCAGTTCTTC. This gives the protein CAISTTSGRYNEQFF. V and J are TRBV10-3 and TRBJ2-1; 8 nucleotides align to TRBD2. CDR1 and CDR2 (germline): ENHRY, SYGVKD. CDR3 size: 15 residues. The ends lost 5 bases at V and 4 bases at J; junction bases unmatched: 7.